The entry below gives a single T cell receptor (beta chain) sequence along with its context. Trimming left V 0 bases short and J 8 bases short, with 5 bases between. Germline CDR1 reads SGHNT; CDR2 reads YYREEE (reference sequence). The CDR3 runs 11 residues. Repertoires were generated with immunoSEQ multiplex PCR, while TCRdb's copy carries only in-frame clones and drops some. The profile covers nearly 85,000 clones, with about 91% appearing a single time and 1.5% taken by the ten largest. The data were taken from a study of siplizumab effects on memory and regulatory T cells. The receptor comes from a human donor in good health. Material for sequencing was Tregs sorted from blood. The chain joins TRBV5-4 to TRBJ1-2; D not resolved. The CDR3 loop reads CASSLAGGYTF. CDR3 DNA: TGTGCCAGCAGCTTGGCGGGGGGCTACACCTTC.